This T cell receptor (beta chain) was recorded in a study of Graves' ophthalmopathy and Graves' hyperthyroidism. Study at large: Peripheral blood collection took place at initial diagnosis, before any treatment.

Ophthalmopathy cases showed moderate-to-severe activity, scoring CAS ≥3 and NOSPECS ≥4, with duration under 3 months. As the starting material, more than 8 ml of fresh peripheral blood yielded the PBMCs. TCR beta CDR3 regions were amplified from RNA transcripts. First-round RT-PCR with HTBI primers preceded a second-round multiplex PCR. MiXCR, applied by TCRdb to the multiplex PCR reads, yields one record per CDR3 protein. There are some 210,000 distinct CDR3 sequences in the sample; about 32% occur only once, and 9.1% lies in the top ten. This clonotype was observed many times. Its specificity is not known. Whole-study findings and limits: Most expanded thyroid clonotypes above 0.001 frequency also appeared in blood.

In germline, CDR1 is SQVTM, CDR2 ANQGSEA. The CDR3 is made up of 13 amino acids. V was clipped by 7 bases and J by 3 bases; unmatched bases: 3. The receptor was isolated from a man aged 50-60 years with Graves' ophthalmopathy. The chain joins TRBV29-1 to TRBJ2-2, with 9 positions matching TRBD1. Input material: peripheral blood. In DNA, the CDR3 is TGCAGCGCCGGGGACAGGGACACCGGGGAGCTGTTTTTT. This gives the protein CSAGDRDTGELFF.